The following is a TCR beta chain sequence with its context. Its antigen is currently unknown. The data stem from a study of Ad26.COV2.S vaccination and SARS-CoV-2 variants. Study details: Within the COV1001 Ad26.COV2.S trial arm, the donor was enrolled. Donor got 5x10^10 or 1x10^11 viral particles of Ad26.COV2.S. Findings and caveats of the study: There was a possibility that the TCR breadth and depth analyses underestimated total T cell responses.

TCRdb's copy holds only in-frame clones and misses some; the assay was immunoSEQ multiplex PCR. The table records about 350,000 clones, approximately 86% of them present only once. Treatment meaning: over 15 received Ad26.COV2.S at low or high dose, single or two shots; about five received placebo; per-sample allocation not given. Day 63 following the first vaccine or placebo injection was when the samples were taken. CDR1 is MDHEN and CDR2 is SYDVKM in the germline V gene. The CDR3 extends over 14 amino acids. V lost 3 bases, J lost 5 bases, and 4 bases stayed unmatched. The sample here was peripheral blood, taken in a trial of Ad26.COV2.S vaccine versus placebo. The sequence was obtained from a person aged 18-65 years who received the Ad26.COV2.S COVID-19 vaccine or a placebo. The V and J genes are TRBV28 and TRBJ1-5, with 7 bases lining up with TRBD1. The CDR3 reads CASSLGQRHQPQHF. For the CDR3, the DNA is TGTGCCAGCAGTTTGGGACAGAGGCATCAGCCCCAGCATTTT.